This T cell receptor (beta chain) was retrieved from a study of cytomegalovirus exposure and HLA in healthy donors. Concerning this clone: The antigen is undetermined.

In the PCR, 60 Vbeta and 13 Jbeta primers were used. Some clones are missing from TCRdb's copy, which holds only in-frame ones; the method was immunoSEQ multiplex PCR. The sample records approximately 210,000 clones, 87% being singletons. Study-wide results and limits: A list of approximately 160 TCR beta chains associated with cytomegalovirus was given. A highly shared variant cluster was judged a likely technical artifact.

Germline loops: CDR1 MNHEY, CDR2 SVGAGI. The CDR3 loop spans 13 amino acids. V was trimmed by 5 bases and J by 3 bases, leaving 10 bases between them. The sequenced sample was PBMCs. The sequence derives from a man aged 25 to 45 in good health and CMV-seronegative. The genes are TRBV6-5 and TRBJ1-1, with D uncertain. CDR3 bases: TGTGCCAGCAGTACCGTAGCGGACACTGAAGCTTTCTTT. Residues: CASSTVADTEAFF.